A single sample is the source of the 9 T cell receptor delta chains below, sequenced in a study of gamma-delta T cells after stem cell transplantation. TCRdb re-called the RT-PCR reads using CATT. Here the sample spans some 16,000 delta-chain clones, 9.4% being singletons. The sequencing sample was made of gamma-delta T cells. The receptors derive from a human donor. It is not recorded whose cells these are; they may come from a transplant donor.

Points on this clone: The mismatch at residue 8 between this DNA's translation and the TCRdb protein of a much larger clone likely reflects a read error; the protein shown is translated from the DNA. The chain uses TRDV2 and TRDJ1; possible D gene TRDD3, 6 bases. CDR1 GEAIGNYY and CDR2 EKD come from the germline V gene. Trimming removed 1 base from V and 0 bases from J, with 29 bases in between. The CDR3 contains 21 residues. CDR3 in amino acids: CACDTIRYSRRTGLYTDKLIF. The CDR3 DNA is TGTGCCTGTGACACTATACGCTATTCCCGTCGTACTGGGCTGTACACCGATAAACTCATCTTT.

The table lists this clone with a few counts. The TCRdb protein, from a much larger clone, departs from this DNA's translation at residue 8, likely by read error; the protein shown derives from the DNA. The DNA of the CDR3 is TGTGCCTGTGACTCTTTGGGGGAGTACGAGGACACCGATAAACTCATCTTT. Protein: CACDSLGEYEDTDKLIF. The rearrangement links TRDV2 to TRDJ1; 7 bases align to TRDD3. The junction had 12 bases not matched to a gene; V was cut back by 3 bases and J by 0 bases. Looked up from germline, CDR1 is GEAIGNYY and CDR2 is EKD. The CDR3 contains 17 residues.

Note on this clone: The TCRdb protein comes from a much larger clone and disagrees with this DNA's translation at residue 21, likely due to a read error; the protein given here is derived from the DNA. This chain uses TRDV1 with TRDJ1; 12 bases match TRDD3. Germline assignment: CDR1 TSWWSYY and CDR2 QGS. The CDR3 extends over 25 amino acids. In nucleotides, the CDR3 is TGTGCTCTTGGGGAAGTTCTGAGGACCTTCCCTCCCCCACTGGGGGATACAGAGGGCACCAATAAACTCATCTTT. It specifies CALGEVLRTFPPPLGDTEGTNKLIF.

This clone was observed a few times. A much larger clone lies a single base off, so this may be a read error. In the same sample, other DNA sequences code for this CDR3. The chain employs TRDV2 and TRDJ1; 7 nucleotides align to TRDD3. In germline, CDR1 is GEAIGNYY, CDR2 EKD. V lost 0 bases, J lost 0 bases, and 18 bases stayed unmatched. CDR3 length: 20 amino acids. The CDR3 coding sequence is TGTGCCTGTGACACCGTTGGACTGGGGACACAAACCGTTAACACCGATAAACTCATCTTT. It specifies CACDTVGLGTQTVNTDKLIF.

A note on this clone: TCRdb's listed protein matches a much larger clone and diverges from this DNA's translation at residue 3, likely through a read error; the protein shown comes from the DNA. The chain links TRDV2 to TRDJ1, with a tentative D call TRDD3 (7 bases). CDR3 length: 20 amino acids. Germline CDR1 GEAIGNYY, CDR2 EKD. The CDR3 loop reads CAYDTVPSNWGSENGDKLIF. The DNA for the CDR3 is TGTGCCTATGACACCGTTCCTTCCAACTGGGGATCGGAAAATGGCGATAAACTCATCTTT.

As regards this clone: This likely traces to a read error, being one base from a far larger clone. Other DNA sequences within the sample encode an identical CDR3. CDR3 residues: CALGKGILLKYGGILDLTAQLFF. The DNA of the CDR3 is TGTGCTCTTGGGAAGGGGATCCTACTTAAATACGGGGGGATACTGGACTTGACAGCACAACTCTTCTTT. V usage is TRDV1 and J usage is TRDJ2, with 9 positions matching TRDD3. Germline CDR1 reads TSWWSYY; CDR2 reads QGS. The trim removed 5 bases at V and 2 bases at J, leaving 27 bases unmatched. The CDR3 length is 23 residues.

In its sample, this clone was seen a few times. The junction differs from germline at one of its ends, possibly a read error. The CDR3 sequence: CASDTGNSTTSPGRTTSDKLIF. The CDR3 region has the DNA TGTGCCAGTGACACCGGAAATAGTACTACGTCTCCTGGGCGCACTACGAGCGATAAACTCATCTTT. This sequence joins TRDV2 and TRDJ1; 8 positions agree with TRDD1. The germline V gene has CDR1 GEAIGNYY and CDR2 EKD. The CDR3 is 22 residues long.

Comment on this clone: TCRdb records a much larger clone's protein for this DNA, with a difference at residue 18 that likely arises from a read error; the protein given is the translation of the DNA. The chain uses TRDV1 and TRDJ1; 8 bases align to TRDD2. This CDR3 comprises 23 residues. From germline, CDR1 is TSWWSYY and CDR2 QGS. The J segment lost 3 bases and the V segment lost 1 base, leaving 28 bases of the junction unmatched. CDR3 in amino acids: CALGEHLPTIWGLPAVDADKLIF. In DNA form, the CDR3 reads TGTGCTCTTGGGGAACATCTTCCTACGATCTGGGGTCTCCCCGCCGTGGACGCCGATAAACTCATCTTT.

This clone turned up a few times. TCRdb's protein, taken from a much larger clone, differs from this DNA's translation at residue 10, likely owing to a read error; the protein displayed comes from the DNA. This chain connects TRDV2 to TRDJ3; tentatively, D is TRDD3 (6 bases). The V end lost 1 base, the J end lost 5 bases, and 14 bases lay between the germline ends. The CDR3 runs to 17 residues. CDR1 is GEAIGNYY, CDR2 EKD, per germline. CDR3 amino acids: CACDTTGISRDTRQMFF. The CDR3, as DNA: TGTGCCTGTGACACTACTGGGATTTCCCGGGACACCCGACAGATGTTTTTC.